The 2 T cell receptor beta chains below were found in one sample sequenced in a study of blood T cell repertoires in COVID-19. TCRdb keeps only in-frame clones here, not all; method: immunoSEQ multiplex PCR. The table lists about 290,000 clones, roughly 90% of them singletons, with 3% in the top ten. Sequencing used peripheral blood. The receptor source for this set is a woman in her twenties or thirties with active or convalescent COVID-19.

The CDR3 DNA follows: TGTGCCAGCCTCGGGGGTTCCTATAATTCACCCCTCCACTTT. Amino acids: CASLGGSYNSPLHF. V is TRBV28 and J is TRBJ1-6; D possibly corresponds to TRBD1 (5 bases). CDR1 and CDR2 (germline): MDHEN, SYDVKM. The CDR3 loop spans 14 amino acids. Trimming removed 8 bases at V and 1 base at J, with 9 bases between.

J is TRBJ1-2 and V is TRBV28, with D possibly matching TRBD1 (5 bases). V shed 4 bases and J shed 4 bases, with 22 bases lying between them. Germline loops: CDR1 MDHEN, CDR2 SYDVKM. The CDR3 has 17 residues. The CDR3 nucleotides read TGTGCCAGCAGTTCGGACGGGTACCGGGGGTCTATCTATGGCTACACCTTC. The encoded protein is CASSSDGYRGSIYGYTF.